The entry below describes one TCR beta chain. This specimen includes other DNA sequences encoding the same CDR3. This entry comes from a study of T cell responses to AZD1222 COVID-19 vaccine. The CDR3 contains 15 residues. Germline CDR1 and CDR2: SGHRS and YFSETQ. V lost 7 bases, J lost 0 bases, and 16 bases lay in between. Sequenced by immunoSEQ multiplex PCR; TCRdb stores in-frame clones only, minus some. This sample has 150,000 to 200,000 clones; 85% to 95% occur once, and the top ten carry roughly a tenth. The clonotype originates from an adult in good health. The rearrangement links TRBV5-1 to TRBJ1-1, with TRBD1 as a possible D gene (6 bases). The specimen comprised peripheral blood, sampled on day 0 of AZD1222 vaccination. CDR3 protein: CASSLTGSLNTEAFF. The CDR3 DNA reads TGCGCCAGCTCCCTGACAGGTTCGTTGAACACTGAAGCTTTCTTT.